The 6 T cell receptor beta chains below come from one sample, sequenced in a study of human T cells and chemical hapten exposure. Regarding time point: pre-sensitization, week 0. Treatment specified: therapeutic diphenylcyclopropenone sensitization with weekly scalp DPC. Each CDR3 protein gets one entry after TCRdb re-called the RACE reads with MiXCR. The sample holds 62,000 or so distinct CDR3 sequences, 10% to 11% seen once. This specimen consisted of whole blood, obtained in connection with sensitization to the hapten diphenylcyclopropenone (DPC). The receptor set was obtained from a woman aged 45-59 years with alopecia areata. Some clones in this sample may be carry-over from other donors' samples.

This clonotype was counted only a few times. The rearrangement uses TRBV4-1 and TRBJ2-1, with TRBD2 matching 14 bases. CDR3 length equals 20 residues. The V gene's germline CDR1 is MGHRA and CDR2 YSYEKL. The trim removed 3 bases at V and 0 bases at J, leaving 10 bases unmatched. This chain's CDR3 is CASSQPGLAGATSSYNEQFF. Written as DNA, the CDR3 is TGCGCCAGCAGCCAGCCGGGACTAGCGGGAGCCACCAGCTCCTACAATGAGCAGTTCTTC.

J is TRBJ2-2 and V is TRBV12-3 or TRBV12-4; D gene unclear. With 1 base removed from V and 0 bases from J, the gap between germline ends came to 9 bases. CDR3 length equals 16 residues. The CDR3 sequence is CASSLEVQTNTGELFF. The CDR3 DNA follows: TGTGCCAGCAGTTTAGAAGTCCAGACGAACACCGGGGAGCTGTTTTTT.

This clonotype was detected ten times or more. The chain links TRBV29-1 to TRBJ2-1, with TRBD2 matching 9 bases. Germline V lookup: CDR1 SQVTM, CDR2 ANQGSEA. Trimming took 4 bases from V and 7 from J; bases not matched to a gene: 8. The CDR3 spans 14 residues. The CDR3, as DNA: TGCAGCGTTGCGGTAGGCGGGAGGGCAAATGAGCAGTTCTTC. It is translated as CSVAVGGRANEQFF.

This clonotype was observed at least ten times. Here the CDR3 reads CASSGGGDRLYGYTF. The CDR3, as DNA: TGTGCCAGCAGTGGAGGGGGGGACAGGCTCTATGGCTACACCTTC. The rearrangement uses TRBV12-3 or TRBV12-4 and TRBJ1-2; TRBD1 matches at 8 bases. This CDR3 is 15 amino acids long. With V trimmed by 5 bases and J by 4 bases, 9 bases remained unmatched.

This clonotype was observed a handful of times. V is TRBV9 and J is TRBJ1-2, with unresolved D. CDR1 and CDR2 from the germline V gene are SGDLS and YYNGEE. There are 13 residues in the CDR3. V lost 0 bases, J lost 1 base, and 4 bases lay in between. CDR3 in DNA: TGTGCCAGCAGCGTAGAGGATAACTATGGCTACACCTTC. Translated: CASSVEDNYGYTF.

The genes are TRBV5-1 and TRBJ1-6; D unresolved. Trimming shortened V by 0 bases and J by 13 bases, and 14 bases separated the two germline ends. The CDR3 has 14 amino acids. Germline lookup yields CDR1 SGHRS and CDR2 YFSETQ. CDR3 in amino acids: CASSLASVGEPLHF. The CDR3, as DNA: TGCGCCAGCAGCTTGGCCTCCGTCGGGGAGCCCCTCCACTTT.